The 25 T cell receptor beta chains given below trace back to one sample, sequenced in a study of long-term antiretroviral therapy in people with HIV (dated by TCRdb to 2021 to 2024). Sequencing of the TRB variable region was done with the immunoSEQ hsTCRB v3.0 assay at survey level resolution. TCRdb re-hosts the immuneACCESS table, in-frame sequences only. Its copies lack some clones; in the studies checked, an unresolved V gene accounts for under half of them, and the cause for the rest is not known. This sample holds roughly 40,000 clones; approximately 94% were observed only once. The ten largest clones capture around 2% of the sample. This material consisted of unsorted PBMCs, taken roughly 9.4 years after starting antiretroviral therapy. The receptor set was obtained from a man aged 25 to 40 with HIV.

The CDR3 DNA follows: TGTGCCAGCAGCTTAGAGACTAGCGGGCCGGTCGGAGAGACCCAGTACTTC. It encodes CASSLETSGPVGETQYF. This sequence joins TRBV7-8 and TRBJ2-5, with TRBD2 matching over 10 bases. Germline V gives CDR1 SGHVS, CDR2 FQNEAQ. The CDR3 is 17 amino acids. J lost 4 bases, V lost 1 base, and 9 bases had no gene match.

This chain joins TRBV5-6 and TRBJ1-1; TRBD1 agrees at 8 bases. This CDR3 has 14 amino acids. Germline assignment: CDR1 SGHDT and CDR2 YYEEEE. The V segment lost 2 bases and the J segment 1 base; nucleotides outside the gene matches: 1. Here the CDR3 reads CASSFGQGNTEAFF. CDR3 DNA: TGTGCCAGCAGCTTCGGACAGGGGAACACTGAAGCTTTCTTT.

The chain uses TRBV6-1 and TRBJ1-3; possible D gene TRBD1, 5 bases. This CDR3 is 15 amino acids long. With 7 bases removed from V and 2 bases from J, the gap between germline ends came to 15 bases. Per the germline V gene, CDR1 is MNHNS and CDR2 is SASEGT. The DNA of the CDR3 is TGTGCCAGCAACGGACACCGAGGGGCTGGAAACACCATATATTTT. This encodes CASNGHRGAGNTIYF.

This chain uses TRBV5-1 with TRBJ2-3; D not resolved. The V gene lost 3 bases and the J gene lost 6 bases, with 8 bases spanning the gap. The CDR3 is 12 amino acids. The V gene's germline CDR1 is SGHRS and CDR2 YFSETQ. The CDR3 here is CASSSSTDTQYF. CDR3 sequence (DNA): TGCGCCAGCAGCTCGTCGACGGATACGCAGTATTTT.

The chain joins TRBV7-6 to TRBJ2-2; the D is unclear. CDR1 is SGHVS and CDR2 is FNYEAQ in the germline V gene. The germline V and J ends were trimmed by 0 bases and 5 bases, with 4 bases remaining between them. The CDR3 extends over 13 amino acids. CDR3 loop: CASSLAETGELFF. The CDR3 DNA reads TGTGCCAGCAGCTTAGCGGAAACCGGGGAGCTGTTTTTT.

About this clone: Other DNA sequences in this sample translate to the same CDR3. V and J are TRBV25-1 and TRBJ2-2; D uncertain. This CDR3 spans 15 amino acids. Deletions cut 4 bases from V and 0 bases from J, with 9 bases between. Per germline, CDR1 MGHDK and CDR2 SYGVNS. Written as DNA, the CDR3 is TGTGCCAGCAGTGGATTCCCTACGAACACCGGGGAGCTGTTTTTT. This encodes CASSGFPTNTGELFF. Full variable domain (remainder filled in from reference TRBV25-1 and TRBJ2-2): EADIYQTPRYLVIGTGKKITLECSQTMGHDKMYWYQQDPGMELHLIHYSYGVNSTEKGDLSSESTVSRIRTEHFPLTLESARPSHTSQYLCASSGFPTNTGELFFGEGSRLTVL.

Here the CDR3 reads CASSSNYNEQFF. For the CDR3, the DNA is TGTGCCAGCAGCTCCAACTACAATGAGCAGTTCTTC. The rearrangement links TRBV11-2 to TRBJ2-1; D not certain. The CDR3 is made up of 12 amino acids. The ends were cut back, 4 bases at V and 3 bases at J, with 4 bases in the middle. CDR1 and CDR2 from the germline V gene are SGHAT and FQNNGV.

The chain links TRBV5-4 to TRBJ2-5, with 9 bases fitting TRBD1. Germline lookup yields CDR1 SGHNT and CDR2 YYREEE (reference sequence). CDR3 length: 14 residues. Trimming removed 4 bases from V and 4 bases from J; junction bases left unmatched: 5. The CDR3 bases are TGTGCCAGCAGCGTGACAGGGGGGGGAGAGACCCAGTACTTC. Amino acid sequence: CASSVTGGGETQYF.

The chain uses TRBV7-6 and TRBJ2-3, with TRBD2 matching over 7 bases. Germline CDR1 is SGHVS and CDR2 is FNYEAQ. This CDR3 spans 14 amino acids. The junction had 6 bases not matched to a gene; V was cut back by 3 bases and J by 6 bases. The CDR3 protein is CASSFLAETDTQYF. DNA of the CDR3: TGTGCCAGCAGCTTCCTAGCGGAGACGGATACGCAGTATTTT.

The chain recombines TRBV11-1 with TRBJ2-5; no clear D. V lost 0 bases, J lost 5 bases, and 1 base lay in between. The germline gives CDR1 SGHAT, CDR2 FQDESV (reference sequence). This CDR3 is built from 11 residues. As DNA, the CDR3 is TGTGCCAGCAGCTTAGCGGAGACCCAGTACTTC. Amino acid sequence: CASSLAETQYF.

This chain connects TRBV28 to TRBJ1-1; D is unclear. Trimming removed 2 bases at V and 6 bases at J, with 10 bases between. There are 13 residues in the CDR3. From germline, CDR1 is MDHEN and CDR2 SYDVKM. Here the CDR3 reads CASSLPQVPEAFF. For the CDR3, the DNA is TGTGCCAGCAGTTTACCCCAGGTCCCTGAAGCTTTCTTT.

As concerns this clone: Different DNA sequences within this sample yield the same CDR3. V usage is TRBV25-1 and J usage is TRBJ1-6, with 8 bases lining up with TRBD1. CDR1 and CDR2 from the germline V gene are MGHDK and SYGVNS. Germline trimming cut 5 bases from V and 8 bases from J; bases unmatched to any gene: 5. The CDR3 runs 14 residues. CDR3 sequence: CASSPTGGDSPLHF. CDR3 nucleotide sequence: TGTGCCAGCAGTCCAACAGGGGGAGATTCACCCCTCCACTTT.

The chain uses TRBV4-1 and TRBJ2-2; possible D gene TRBD2, 5 bases. V was clipped by 1 base and J by 7 bases, with 16 bases between them. There are 16 residues in the CDR3. Per the germline V gene, CDR1 is MGHRA and CDR2 is YSYEKL. The CDR3 region is CASSQVRGRGNGELFF. CDR3 in DNA: TGCGCCAGCAGCCAAGTACGGGGTCGAGGAAACGGGGAGCTGTTTTTT.

V usage is TRBV5-6 and J usage is TRBJ1-5, with D unclear. With 2 bases removed from V and 2 bases from J, the gap between germline ends came to 5 bases. The CDR3 loop spans 13 amino acids. Germline loops: CDR1 SGHDT, CDR2 YYEEEE. CDR3 coding DNA: TGTGCCAGCAGCTTATCGGGCAATCAGCCCCAGCATTTT. This translates into CASSLSGNQPQHF. Full variable domain (missing parts from reference TRBV5-6 and TRBJ1-5): DAGVTQSPTHLIKTRGQQVTLRCSPKSGHDTVSWYQQALGQGPQFIFQYYEEEERQRGNFPDRFSGHQFPNYSSELNVNALLLGDSALYLCASSLSGNQPQHFGDGTRLSIL.

The gene calls are TRBV2 and TRBJ2-5, with 7 nucleotides matching TRBD2. J gave up 8 bases and V 8 bases, and 2 bases lay outside the gene matches. Germline V gives CDR1 SNHLY, CDR2 FYNNEI. CDR3 length: 10 residues. The CDR3 loop reads CASGRGTQYF. The CDR3 coding sequence is TGTGCCAGCGGGAGGGGAACCCAGTACTTC.

V gene TRBV18 combines with J gene TRBJ2-7, with D tentatively TRBD1 (7 bases). V was clipped by 4 bases and J by 3 bases, with 13 bases between them. The CDR3 totals 14 residues. Germline V gene data show CDR1 as KGHSH and CDR2 as LQKENI. As DNA, the CDR3 is TGTGCCAGCTCACTGGCGCAGGGGGGCTACGAGCAGTACTTC. Translated, it gives CASSLAQGGYEQYF.

This chain connects TRBV11-1 to TRBJ2-1; D is possibly TRBD1 (6 bases). This CDR3 contains 15 residues. The germline V gene has CDR1 SGHAT and CDR2 FQDESV (reference sequence). With 5 bases removed from V and 1 base from J, the gap between germline ends came to 12 bases. DNA of the CDR3: TGTGCCAGCAGCCTACAGGGAGTTTCCTACAATGAGCAGTTCTTC. Translation: CASSLQGVSYNEQFF.

A single count supports this clone. This chain connects TRBV2 to TRBJ1-5; 12 positions agree with TRBD1. CDR3 size: 18 residues. V gave up 9 bases and J gave up 0 bases; unmatched junction bases: 12. CDR1 is SNHLY, CDR2 FYNNEI, per germline. The CDR3 region has the DNA TGTGCCAGTCATCCGGGACAGGGGGCACAGTATAGCAATCAGCCCCAGCATTTT. It encodes CASHPGQGAQYSNQPQHF.

The chain couples TRBV5-4 to TRBJ1-3; perhaps TRBD1 as D (6 bases). Germline V gene lookup returns CDR1 SGHNT and CDR2 YYREEE (reference sequence). This CDR3 contains 18 residues. V lost 2 bases to trimming and J lost 2 bases, with 20 bases between them. The CDR3 DNA reads TGTGCCAGCAGCTTCGGGACATCTAGGATCCCGCCTGGAAACACCATATATTTT. It is translated as CASSFGTSRIPPGNTIYF.

This clone was seen a single time. The chain couples TRBV7-8 to TRBJ1-1; unclear D gene. CDR3 size: 15 residues. In germline, CDR1 is SGHVS, CDR2 FQNEAQ. The V end was cut by 4 bases, the J end by 0 bases, with 12 bases between. CDR3 sequence (DNA): TGTGCCAGCAGCTCAAATTCATTCATGAACACTGAAGCTTTCTTT. This encodes CASSSNSFMNTEAFF. Based on the CDR3 plus reference TRBV7-8 and TRBJ1-1, the full variable domain is GAGVSQSPRYKVAKRGQDVALRCDPISGHVSLFWYQQALGQGPEFLTYFQNEAQLDKSGLPSDRFFAERPEGSVSTLKIQRTQQEDSAVYLCASSSNSFMNTEAFFGQGTRLTVV.

The V and J genes are TRBV5-5 and TRBJ2-3; possibly TRBD1 or TRBD2 for D (6 bases each). The germline V gene encodes CDR1 SGHKS and CDR2 YYEKEE (reference sequence). The CDR3 extends over 15 amino acids. V was pared by 4 bases and J by 1 base, with 13 bases between. As DNA, the CDR3 is TGTGCCAGCAGCCCGGATGGGGGGCGCACAGATACGCAGTATTTT. The encoded protein is CASSPDGGRTDTQYF.

The chain is built from TRBV9 and TRBJ1-5; 7 bases fit TRBD1. With V trimmed by 3 bases and J by 1 base, 10 bases remained unmatched. This CDR3 has 17 residues. CDR1 is SGDLS and CDR2 is YYNGEE in the germline V gene. The CDR3 is CASSATFGDRSNQPQHF. As DNA, the CDR3 is TGTGCCAGCAGCGCCACCTTTGGGGACAGAAGCAATCAGCCCCAGCATTTT.

This chain uses TRBV11-2 with TRBJ2-1, with D possibly matching TRBD2 (5 bases). Germline-derived CDR1 and CDR2 are SGHAT and FQNNGV. V was cut by 5 bases and J by 2 bases, with 13 bases left in between. The CDR3 totals 15 residues. The CDR3 here is CASSLTVGAYNEQFF. The CDR3 nucleotides read TGTGCCAGCAGCCTAACAGTGGGAGCCTACAATGAGCAGTTCTTC.

The gene calls are TRBV2 and TRBJ1-6; 8 nucleotides match TRBD1. Germline assignment: CDR1 SNHLY and CDR2 FYNNEI. Trimming cost V 6 bases and J 5 bases; bases outside gene matches: 6. The CDR3 loop spans 15 amino acids. CDR3 amino acids: CASRTTGANNSPLHF. As DNA, the CDR3 is TGTGCCAGCAGAACGACAGGGGCGAATAATTCACCCCTCCACTTT.

V is TRBV27 and J is TRBJ1-2; a possible D gene is TRBD1 (6 bases). The CDR3 length is 14 residues. Trimming shortened V by 6 bases and J by 5 bases, and 16 bases separated the two germline ends. Germline loops: CDR1 MNHEY, CDR2 SMNVEV (reference sequence). CDR3 in amino acids: CASRFLTGGYGYTF. CDR3 sequence (DNA): TGTGCCAGCAGATTCTTGACAGGTGGATATGGCTACACCTTC.